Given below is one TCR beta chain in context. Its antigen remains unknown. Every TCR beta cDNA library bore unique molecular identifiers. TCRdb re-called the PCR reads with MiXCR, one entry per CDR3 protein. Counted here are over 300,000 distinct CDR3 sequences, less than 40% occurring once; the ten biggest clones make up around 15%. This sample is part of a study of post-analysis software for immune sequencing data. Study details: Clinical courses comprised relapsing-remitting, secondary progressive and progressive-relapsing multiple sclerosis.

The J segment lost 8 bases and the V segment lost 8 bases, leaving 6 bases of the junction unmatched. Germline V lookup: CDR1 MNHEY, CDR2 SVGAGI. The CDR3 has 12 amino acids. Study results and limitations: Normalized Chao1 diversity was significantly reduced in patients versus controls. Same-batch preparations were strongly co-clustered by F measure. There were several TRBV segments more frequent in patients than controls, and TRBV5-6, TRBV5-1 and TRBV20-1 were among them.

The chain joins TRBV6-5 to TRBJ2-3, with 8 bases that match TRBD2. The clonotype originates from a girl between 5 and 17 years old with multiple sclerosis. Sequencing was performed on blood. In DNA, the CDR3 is TGTGCCAGCTCCGGGGGGGCCTCTACGCAGTATTTT. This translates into CASSGGASTQYF.